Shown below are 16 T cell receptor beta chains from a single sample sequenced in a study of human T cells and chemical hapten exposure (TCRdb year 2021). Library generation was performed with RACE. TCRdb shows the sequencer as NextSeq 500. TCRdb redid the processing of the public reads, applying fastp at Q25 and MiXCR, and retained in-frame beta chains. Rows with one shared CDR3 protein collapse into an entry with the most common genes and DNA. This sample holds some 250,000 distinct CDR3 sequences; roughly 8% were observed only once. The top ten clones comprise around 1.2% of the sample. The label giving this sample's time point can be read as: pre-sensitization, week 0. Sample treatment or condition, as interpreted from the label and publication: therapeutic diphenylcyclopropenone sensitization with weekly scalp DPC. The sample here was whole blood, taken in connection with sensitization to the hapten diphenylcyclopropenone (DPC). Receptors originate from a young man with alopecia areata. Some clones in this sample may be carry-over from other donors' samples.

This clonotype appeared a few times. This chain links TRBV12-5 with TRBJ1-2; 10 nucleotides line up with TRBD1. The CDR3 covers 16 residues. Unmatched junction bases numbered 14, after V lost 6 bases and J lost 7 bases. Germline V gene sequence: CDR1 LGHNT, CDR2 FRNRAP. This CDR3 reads CASGLTRDRGPSGYTF. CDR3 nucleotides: TGTGCTAGTGGCTTGACTAGGGACAGGGGACCGTCTGGCTACACCTTC.

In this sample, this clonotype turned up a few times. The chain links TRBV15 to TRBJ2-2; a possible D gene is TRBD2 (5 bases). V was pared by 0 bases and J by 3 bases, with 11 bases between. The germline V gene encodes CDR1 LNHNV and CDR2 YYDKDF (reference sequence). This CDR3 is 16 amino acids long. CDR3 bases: TGTGCCACCAGCAGAGATTTGACCGGGGACACCGGGGAGCTGTTTTTT. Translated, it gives CATSRDLTGDTGELFF.

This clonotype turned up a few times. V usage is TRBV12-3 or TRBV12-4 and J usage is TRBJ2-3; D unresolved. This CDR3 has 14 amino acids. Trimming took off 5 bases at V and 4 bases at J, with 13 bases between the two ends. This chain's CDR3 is CASSPLVSADTQYF. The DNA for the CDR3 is TGTGCCAGCAGTCCCCTCGTGTCAGCAGATACGCAGTATTTT.

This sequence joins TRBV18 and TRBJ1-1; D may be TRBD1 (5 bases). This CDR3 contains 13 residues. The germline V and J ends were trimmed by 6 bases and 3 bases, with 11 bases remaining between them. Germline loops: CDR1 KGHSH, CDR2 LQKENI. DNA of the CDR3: TGTGCCAGCTCGCCTATAGGGGACACTGAAGCTTTCTTT. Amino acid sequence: CASSPIGDTEAFF.

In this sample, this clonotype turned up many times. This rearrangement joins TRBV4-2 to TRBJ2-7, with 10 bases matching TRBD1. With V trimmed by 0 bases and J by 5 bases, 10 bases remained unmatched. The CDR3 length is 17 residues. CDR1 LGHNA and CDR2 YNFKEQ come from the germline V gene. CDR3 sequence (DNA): TGTGCCAGCAGCCAAGATCGTCGGGGGACAGGGGTCCACGAGCAGTACTTC. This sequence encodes CASSQDRRGTGVHEQYF.

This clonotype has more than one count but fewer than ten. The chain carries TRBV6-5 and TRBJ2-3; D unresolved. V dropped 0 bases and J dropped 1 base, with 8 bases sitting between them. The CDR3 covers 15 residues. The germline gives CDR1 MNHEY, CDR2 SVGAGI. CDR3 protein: CASSYSKSRTDTQYF. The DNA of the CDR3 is TGTGCCAGCAGTTACTCGAAATCACGCACAGATACGCAGTATTTT.

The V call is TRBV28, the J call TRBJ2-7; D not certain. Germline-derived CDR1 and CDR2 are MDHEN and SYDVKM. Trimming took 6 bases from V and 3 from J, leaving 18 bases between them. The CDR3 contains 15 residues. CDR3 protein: CASSPKTDRYYEQYF. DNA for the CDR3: TGTGCCAGCAGCCCCAAAACGGATAGGTACTACGAGCAGTACTTC.

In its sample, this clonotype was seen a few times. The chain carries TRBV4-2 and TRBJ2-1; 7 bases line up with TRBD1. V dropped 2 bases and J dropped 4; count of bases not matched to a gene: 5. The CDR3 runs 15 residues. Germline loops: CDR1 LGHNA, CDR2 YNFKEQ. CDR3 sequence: CASSQRQGVYNEQFF. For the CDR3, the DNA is TGTGCCAGCAGCCAACGGCAGGGGGTATACAATGAGCAGTTCTTC.

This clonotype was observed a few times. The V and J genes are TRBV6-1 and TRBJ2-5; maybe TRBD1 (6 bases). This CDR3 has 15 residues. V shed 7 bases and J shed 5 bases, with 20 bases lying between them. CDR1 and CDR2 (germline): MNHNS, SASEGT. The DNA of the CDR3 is TGTGCCAGCACCGTCCTTCAGGGGCGCGGGGAGACCCAGTACTTC. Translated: CASTVLQGRGETQYF.

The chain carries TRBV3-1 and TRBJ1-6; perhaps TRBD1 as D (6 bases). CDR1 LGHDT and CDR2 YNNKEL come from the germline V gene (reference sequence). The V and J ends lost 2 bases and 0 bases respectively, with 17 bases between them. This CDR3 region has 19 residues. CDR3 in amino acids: CASSQSYGQFSSYNSPLHF. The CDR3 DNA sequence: TGTGCCAGCAGCCAATCATATGGACAGTTCAGCTCCTATAATTCACCCCTCCACTTT.

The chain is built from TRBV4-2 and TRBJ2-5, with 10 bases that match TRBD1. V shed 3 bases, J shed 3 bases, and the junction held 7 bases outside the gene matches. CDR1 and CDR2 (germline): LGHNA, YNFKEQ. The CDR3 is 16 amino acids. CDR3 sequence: CASSQGQGIAKETQYF. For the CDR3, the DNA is TGTGCCAGCAGCCAGGGACAGGGGATAGCCAAAGAGACCCAGTACTTC.

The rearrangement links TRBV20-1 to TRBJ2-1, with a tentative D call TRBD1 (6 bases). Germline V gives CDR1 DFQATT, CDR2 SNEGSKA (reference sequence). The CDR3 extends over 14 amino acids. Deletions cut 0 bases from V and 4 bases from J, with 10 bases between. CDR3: CSARDQGRYNEQFF. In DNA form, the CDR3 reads TGCAGTGCTAGAGATCAGGGGCGATACAATGAGCAGTTCTTC.

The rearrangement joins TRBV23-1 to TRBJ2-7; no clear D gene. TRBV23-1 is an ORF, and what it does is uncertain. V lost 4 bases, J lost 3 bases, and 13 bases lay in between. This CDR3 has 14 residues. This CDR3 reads CASSLCAIFYEQYV. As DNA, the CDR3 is TGCGCCAGCAGTCTATGTGCCATCTTCTACGAGCAGTACGTC.

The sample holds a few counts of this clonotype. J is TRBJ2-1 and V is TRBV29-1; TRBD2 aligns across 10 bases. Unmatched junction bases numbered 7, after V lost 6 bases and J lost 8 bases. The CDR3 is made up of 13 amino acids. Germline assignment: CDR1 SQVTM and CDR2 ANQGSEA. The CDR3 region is CSVASGGVYEQFF. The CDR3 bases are TGCAGCGTGGCCAGCGGGGGGGTTTATGAGCAGTTCTTC.

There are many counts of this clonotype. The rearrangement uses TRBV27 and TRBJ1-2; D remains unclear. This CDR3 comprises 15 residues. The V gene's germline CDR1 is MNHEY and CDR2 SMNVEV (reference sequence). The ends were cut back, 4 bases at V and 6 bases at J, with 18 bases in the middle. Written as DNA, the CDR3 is TGTGCCAGCAGTTCTCCCCGCCAGGCGGCGGATGGCTACACCTTC. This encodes CASSSPRQAADGYTF.

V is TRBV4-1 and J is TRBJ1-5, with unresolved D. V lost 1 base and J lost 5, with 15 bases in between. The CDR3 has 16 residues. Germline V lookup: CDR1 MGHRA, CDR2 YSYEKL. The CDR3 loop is CASSQVGRRRDQPQHF. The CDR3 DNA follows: TGCGCCAGCAGCCAAGTCGGTCGAAGGAGAGATCAGCCCCAGCATTTT.